This TCR beta chain was sequenced in a study of T cells after yellow fever vaccination. Study-level findings and limits: Abundant bulk-derived clonotypes could contaminate FACS-sorted repertoires.

Universal primer sites and UMIs were introduced during 5'RACE template-switching synthesis of TCR cDNA. TCRdb independently ran MiXCR on the 5' RACE reads; one entry per CDR3 protein. The data contain about 52,000 distinct CDR3 sequences, 6% to 8.5% of them singletons. The CDR3 length is 15 residues. The junction had 8 bases not matched to a gene; V was cut back by 2 bases and J by 8 bases. This clonotype was seen repeatedly, ten times or more. Source: CD8+ T cells not binding an NS4B(214-222) dextramer, sorted from PBMCs, taken roughly 46 days after the first yellow fever vaccination. The genes are TRBV12-3 or TRBV12-4 and TRBJ2-4; 8 bases are a match to TRBD2. The clonotype comes from a man between 18 and 35 years old who received the YFV17D yellow fever vaccine. The CDR3 sequence: CASSLSRGGPDIQYF. The CDR3 nucleotides are TGTGCCAGCAGTTTAAGTCGGGGGGGGCCCGACATTCAGTACTTC.